This T cell receptor (beta chain) comes out of a study of blood T cell repertoires in COVID-19. Background on the study: The samples span acute and convalescent COVID-19 from the United States, Italy and Spain.

The age range of participants was 18 to 89 years, with residence in approximately 25 US areas. Donors were grouped by their self-reported clinical history. Cohort 3 donors were reported recovered after two negative PCRs, clearance, or symptom resolution. This CDR3 comprises 15 residues. The V end lost 4 bases, the J end lost 5 bases, and 17 bases lay between the germline ends. Germline values: CDR1 SNHLY, CDR2 FYNNEI. Profiled with immunoSEQ multiplex PCR; TCRdb holds only in-frame clones, not every one. The sample yields 360,000 or so clones, roughly 87% seen once. The source is a woman in her twenties or thirties who had recovered from COVID-19. The chain couples TRBV2 to TRBJ2-5, with D possibly being TRBD2 (5 bases). The sample comprised PBMCs or T cells enriched from blood (not recorded which). CDR3 nucleotide sequence: TGTGCCAGCAGTGGGGATCTAGTCTCGGGGGAGACCCAGTACTTC. This codes for CASSGDLVSGETQYF. The variable domain in full, with the rest retrieved from reference TRBV2 and TRBJ2-5, is EPEVTQTPSHQVTQMGQEVILRCVPISNHLYFYWYRQILGQKVEFLVSFYNNEISEKSEIFDDQFSVERPDGSNFTLKIRSTKLEDSAMYFCASSGDLVSGETQYFGPGTRLLVL.